This T cell receptor beta chain is from a study of blood T cell repertoires in COVID-19. Looking at the study overall: COVID-19 samples from acute and convalescent phases originated in the United States, Italy and Spain. PBMCs, B-cell-depleted T cells, or T cells were the source of the cDNA or gDNA that made up the material.

After removal of 4 bases from V and 7 bases from J, the junction contained 0 bases not matched to a gene. Germline loops: CDR1 SNHLY, CDR2 FYNNEI. The CDR3 runs 13 residues. Here immunoSEQ multiplex PCR was the method, and the copy in TCRdb shows in-frame clones only, minus some. The data show 100,000 or so clones, around 80% seen once. Sequenced input: peripheral blood. This chain uses TRBV2 with TRBJ1-6, with 8 bases that match TRBD1. The receptor comes from a woman at least 80 years old with acute or convalescent COVID-19. This CDR3 is CASSGQGNSPLHF. CDR3 DNA: TGTGCCAGCAGTGGACAGGGGAATTCACCCCTCCACTTT.